These 29 T cell receptor beta chains originate from one sample sequenced in a study of PD-L1 blockade in urothelial cancer. The method was immunoSEQ multiplex PCR; TCRdb's version includes in-frame clones alone and lacks a portion of them. The data contain more than 75,000 clones, roughly nine tenths of them seen just once; the ten biggest clones take up 8.5% to 9.5%. The starting material was PBMCs, obtained around atezolizumab (anti-PD-L1) treatment. These receptors were collected from a man in his fifties or sixties with urothelial cancer.

The chain has TRBV5-5 and TRBJ1-2; 9 bases agree with TRBD1. The CDR3 contains 13 residues. CDR1 is SGHKS, CDR2 YYEKEE, per germline (reference sequence). V was clipped by 2 bases and J by 11 bases; unmatched bases: 7. CDR3 in amino acids: CASSFGTGRKYTF. CDR3 bases: TGTGCCAGCAGCTTTGGGACAGGGAGGAAATACACCTTC.

V and J are TRBV29-1 and TRBJ1-2; 7 bases are shared with TRBD1. The CDR3 spans 15 residues. With 5 bases clipped from V and 6 bases from J, the junction kept 15 bases outside the gene matches. CDR1 is SQVTM and CDR2 is ANQGSEA in the germline V gene. CDR3 residues: CSVRGTEGAYDGYTF. The CDR3 DNA reads as TGCAGCGTTAGGGGGACCGAGGGGGCATACGATGGCTACACCTTC.

This rearrangement joins TRBV10-3 to TRBJ1-6; 9 bases map to TRBD1. The CDR3 loop spans 14 amino acids. CDR1 and CDR2 from the germline V gene are ENHRY and SYGVKD. Germline trimming cut 6 bases from V and 7 bases from J; bases unmatched to any gene: 4. The CDR3 reads CAIRTGQGNSPLHF. The CDR3 nucleotides are TGTGCCATCAGAACTGGACAGGGGAATTCACCCCTCCACTTT.

The chain has TRBV5-1 and TRBJ2-7, with 8 bases matching TRBD2. The CDR3 sequence is 14 residues long. The ends lost 5 bases at V and 2 bases at J; junction bases unmatched: 6. Germline assignment: CDR1 SGHRS and CDR2 YFSETQ. CDR3 sequence reads: CASRFSGTAYEQYF. CDR3 nucleotide sequence: TGCGCCAGCAGATTTAGCGGGACGGCCTACGAGCAGTACTTC. Complete variable domain (other parts from reference TRBV5-1 and TRBJ2-7): KAGVTQTPRYLIKTRGQQVTLSCSPISGHRSVSWYQQTPGQGLQFLFEYFSETQRNKGNFPGRFSGRQFSNSRSEMNVSTLELGDSALYLCASRFSGTAYEQYFGPGTRLTVT.

As DNA, the CDR3 is TGCGCCAGCAGCCAAGAGGGGGGGCCACGAGAAAAACTGTTTTTT. Translation gives CASSQEGGPREKLFF. The rearrangement links TRBV4-1 to TRBJ1-4, with a tentative D call TRBD1 (6 bases). This CDR3 is built from 15 residues. In germline, CDR1 is MGHRA, CDR2 YSYEKL. Trimming left V 0 bases short and J 8 bases short, with 13 bases between.

This chain joins TRBV11-2 and TRBJ2-5, with D possibly matching TRBD2 (5 bases). This CDR3 region has 14 residues. Germline V gives CDR1 SGHAT, CDR2 FQNNGV. V lost 8 bases and J lost 3, with 16 bases in between. CDR3 coding DNA: TGTGCCAGCCAACCCACGGACTGGGAAGAGACCCAGTACTTC. Residues: CASQPTDWEETQYF.

The V gene is TRBV11-1, the J gene TRBJ2-7; TRBD2 matches at 7 bases. V lost 1 base to trimming and J lost 8 bases; unmatched junction nucleotides: 11. The germline V gene encodes CDR1 SGHAT and CDR2 FQDESV (reference sequence). The CDR3 totals 15 residues. DNA of the CDR3: TGTGCCAGCAGCTTAGGGGCGGGAGACAACATCAAGCAGTACTTC. It is translated as CASSLGAGDNIKQYF.

This clone has only a few counts. V is TRBV30 and J is TRBJ2-3; 10 bases are a match to TRBD2. Germline V gives CDR1 GTSNPN, CDR2 SVGIG (reference sequence). The CDR3 length is 17 residues. With 2 bases clipped from V and 1 base from J, the junction kept 9 bases outside the gene matches. The DNA for the CDR3 is TGTGCCTGGAGTTCCTTTACCGGGACTAGCGGCACAGATACGCAGTATTTT. Its protein is CAWSSFTGTSGTDTQYF.

This clone showed up just once. V usage is TRBV19 and J usage is TRBJ2-5; D gene uncertain. CDR1 LNHDA and CDR2 SQIVND come from the germline V gene (reference sequence). The CDR3 spans 12 residues. V dropped 10 bases and J dropped 4 bases, with 13 bases sitting between them. The CDR3 DNA is TGTGCCACTGGGCCCCTCGGAGAGACCCAGTACTTC. This sequence encodes CATGPLGETQYF.

The chain combines TRBV5-1 with TRBJ1-3; D ambiguous. Germline V CDR1 and CDR2: SGHRS, YFSETQ. The CDR3 length is 15 residues. V was pared by 0 bases and J by 1 base, with 8 bases between. CDR3 amino acids: CASSLVAGSGNTIYF. CDR3 nucleotides: TGCGCCAGCAGCTTGGTAGCGGGATCTGGAAACACCATATATTTT. Filled out from reference TRBV5-1 and TRBJ1-3, the complete variable domain reads KAGVTQTPRYLIKTRGQQVTLSCSPISGHRSVSWYQQTPGQGLQFLFEYFSETQRNKGNFPGRFSGRQFSNSRSEMNVSTLELGDSALYLCASSLVAGSGNTIYFGEGSWLTVV.

The V gene is TRBV30, the J gene TRBJ1-2, with D perhaps TRBD1 (6 bases). Trimming removed 2 bases at V and 4 bases at J, with 11 bases between. This CDR3 contains 13 residues. Germline assignment: CDR1 GTSNPN and CDR2 SVGIG (reference sequence). In DNA form, the CDR3 reads TGTGCCTGGAGTACTGGGGGCGTCTATGGCTACACCTTC. The encoded protein is CAWSTGGVYGYTF.

This clone was found a few times. The chain carries TRBV28 and TRBJ2-5; a possible D gene is TRBD1 (6 bases). Trimming shortened V by 4 bases and J by 7 bases, and 13 bases separated the two germline ends. The CDR3 spans 13 residues. In germline, CDR1 is MDHEN, CDR2 SYDVKM. The CDR3 sequence: CASSWGRGGTQYF. The CDR3 DNA is TGTGCCAGCAGTTGGGGACGAGGGGGGACCCAGTACTTC.

The chain has TRBV7-8 and TRBJ2-1, with D tentatively TRBD1 (5 bases). The CDR3 is 17 amino acids. Trimming removed 5 bases from V and 0 bases from J, with 17 bases in between. CDR1 SGHVS and CDR2 FQNEAQ come from the germline V gene. The CDR3 coding sequence is TGTGCCAGCAGCCAGGACATAGGGGCTGCCTCCTACAATGAGCAGTTCTTC. Translated: CASSQDIGAASYNEQFF.

The CDR3 sequence: CASSDPLLQTQYF. CDR3 bases: TGTGCCAGCAGTGACCCCTTACTACAGACCCAGTACTTC. This chain joins TRBV25-1 and TRBJ2-5, with D uncertain. V lost 3 bases and J 6 bases, leaving 11 bases between the germline ends. Germline lookup yields CDR1 MGHDK and CDR2 SYGVNS. The CDR3 sequence is 13 residues long.

V and J are TRBV4-2 and TRBJ2-2, with 7 bases identical to TRBD2. The CDR3 totals 15 residues. Trimming cost V 2 bases and J 5 bases; bases outside gene matches: 5. Germline CDR1 and CDR2: LGHNA and YNFKEQ. DNA for the CDR3: TGTGCCAGCAGCCAATCTACTAGCGAGACCGGGGAGCTGTTTTTT. Protein: CASSQSTSETGELFF.

The chain links TRBV29-1 to TRBJ1-2; D perhaps matches TRBD1 (6 bases). CDR1 is SQVTM, CDR2 ANQGSEA, per germline. This CDR3 spans 12 amino acids. V lost 0 bases to trimming and J lost 7 bases, with 9 bases between them. Here the CDR3 reads CSVEEGAGGYTF. In nucleotides, the CDR3 is TGCAGCGTTGAAGAGGGGGCCGGTGGCTACACCTTC.

This clone was seen a single time. The V gene is TRBV23-1, the J gene TRBJ1-1; D remains ambiguous. TRBV23-1 counts as an open reading frame of uncertain function. V shed 6 bases and J shed 0 bases, with 14 bases lying between them. CDR3 length: 15 residues. The CDR3 sequence: CASSRSFLVNTEAFF. The CDR3 DNA reads as TGCGCCAGCAGCCGGTCCTTCCTGGTGAACACTGAAGCTTTCTTT.

This clone was found many times. V is TRBV2 and J is TRBJ2-4; 8 nucleotides match TRBD1. The CDR3 contains 15 residues. The germline gives CDR1 SNHLY, CDR2 FYNNEI. J was trimmed by 0 bases and V by 4 bases; bases with no gene match: 2. CDR3 region: CASSGTGLAKNIQYF. The CDR3 DNA reads as TGTGCCAGCAGTGGGACAGGGTTAGCCAAAAACATTCAGTACTTC.

The rearrangement joins TRBV7-9 to TRBJ1-5; tentatively, D is TRBD1 (6 bases). The germline V gene encodes CDR1 SEHNR and CDR2 FQNEAQ (reference sequence). The CDR3 is 14 amino acids. V was trimmed by 8 bases and J by 9 bases, leaving 20 bases between them. The CDR3 DNA sequence: TGTGCCAGCCAAGCGGGGGCCAGTCAACCGCCCCAGCATTTT. Its protein product is CASQAGASQPPQHF. The variable domain in full, completed from reference TRBV7-9 and TRBJ1-5, reads DTGVSQNPRHKITKRGQNVTFRCDPISEHNRLYWYRQTLGQGPEFLTYFQNEAQLEKSRLLSDRFSAERPKGSFSTLEIQRTEQGDSAMYLCASQAGASQPPQHFGDGTRLSIL.

The chain is built from TRBV6-5 and TRBJ2-7, with D possibly TRBD1 on 6 matching bases. This CDR3 region has 15 residues. Per the germline V gene, CDR1 is MNHEY and CDR2 is SVGAGI. The V end was cut by 5 bases, the J end by 5 bases, with 19 bases between. The DNA of the CDR3 is TGTGCCAGCAGTCGGACAAAAACAGGGTTAAACGAGCAGTACTTC. As protein: CASSRTKTGLNEQYF.

The chain combines TRBV7-2 with TRBJ1-2; 8 bases are shared with TRBD1. The ends lost 1 base at V and 0 bases at J; junction bases unmatched: 13. CDR3 length equals 19 residues. Germline assignment: CDR1 SGHTA and CDR2 FQGNSA. The CDR3 coding sequence is TGTGCCAGCAGCTTAGGAGGTGGGCAGGGGGCGGCTACTAACTATGGCTACACCTTC. This translates into CASSLGGGQGAATNYGYTF.

The chain carries TRBV7-8 and TRBJ2-5, with D perhaps matching TRBD2 (5 bases). Germline lookup yields CDR1 SGHVS and CDR2 FQNEAQ. V lost 7 bases, J lost 4 bases, and 13 bases lay in between. The CDR3 is 13 amino acids. This chain's CDR3 is CASTEGEGETQYF. CDR3 DNA: TGTGCCAGCACCGAGGGTGAGGGAGAGACCCAGTACTTC.

With respect to this clone: The junction departs from the called germline gene at one end, perhaps through a read error. The chain recombines TRBV27 with TRBJ1-1, with 8 bases that match TRBD1. Germline V gives CDR1 MNHEY, CDR2 SMNVEV (reference sequence). There are 17 residues in the CDR3. Written as DNA, the CDR3 is TGTGCCAGCAGTTTCGGTTACCGACAGGGGAAAGGGACTGAAACTTTCTTT. Amino acid sequence: CASSFGYRQGKGTETFF.

V and J are TRBV5-5 and TRBJ2-7; TRBD1 matches at 7 bases. This CDR3 comprises 14 residues. V lost 6 bases to trimming and J lost 0 bases; unmatched junction nucleotides: 6. From germline, CDR1 is SGHKS and CDR2 YYEKEE (reference sequence). The CDR3 here is CASNRDSNSYEQYF. The DNA of the CDR3 is TGTGCCAGCAACAGGGACAGCAACTCCTACGAGCAGTACTTC.

V is TRBV10-2 and J is TRBJ2-7, with D tentatively TRBD1 (5 bases). The CDR3 runs 15 residues. Trimming took 4 bases from V and 3 from J, leaving 16 bases between them. From germline, CDR1 is WSHSY and CDR2 SAAADI. CDR3 bases: TGCGCCAGCAGTGCCGATCAGGGCAAGGACTACGAGCAGTACTTC. Protein sequence: CASSADQGKDYEQYF.

The CDR3 region is CASTPLAGDNEQFF. In DNA, the CDR3 is TGTGCCAGCACCCCGCTAGCGGGAGACAATGAGCAGTTCTTC. The chain couples TRBV6-5 to TRBJ2-1; 10 positions agree with TRBD2. Trimming removed 7 bases from V and 5 bases from J; junction bases left unmatched: 5. The germline V gene encodes CDR1 MNHEY and CDR2 SVGAGI. This CDR3 comprises 14 residues.

This sequence joins TRBV2 and TRBJ1-2, with D unclear. Germline V gene data show CDR1 as SNHLY and CDR2 as FYNNEI. V lost 6 bases and J lost 8, with 10 bases in between. This CDR3 has 11 amino acids. CDR3 sequence reads: CASRPSSGYTF. The CDR3 nucleotides read TGTGCCAGCAGGCCAAGCTCGGGCTACACCTTC. Together with reference TRBV2 and TRBJ1-2, the CDR3 gives the full variable domain: EPEVTQTPSHQVTQMGQEVILRCVPISNHLYFYWYRQILGQKVEFLVSFYNNEISEKSEIFDDQFSVERPDGSNFTLKIRSTKLEDSAMYFCASRPSSGYTFGSGTRLTVV.

The rearrangement links TRBV4-1 to TRBJ2-1; 7 bases line up with TRBD2. The CDR3 is 15 amino acids. CDR1 is MGHRA and CDR2 is YSYEKL in the germline V gene. Trimming at V came to 0 bases and at J to 4 bases, leaving 3 bases not matched to a gene. The chain's CDR3 is CASSQDPSGYNEQFF. The DNA of the CDR3 is TGCGCCAGCAGCCAAGACCCTAGCGGATACAATGAGCAGTTCTTC.

This rearrangement joins TRBV23-1 to TRBJ2-2; 7 bases match TRBD1. TRBV23-1 counts as an open reading frame of uncertain function. This CDR3 comprises 17 residues. J gave up 2 bases and V 0 bases, and 6 bases lay outside the gene matches. CDR3 loop: CASSQSSQGDNTGELFF. CDR3 bases: TGCGCCAGCAGTCAATCGAGCCAGGGGGATAACACCGGGGAGCTGTTTTTT.